The entry below gives a single T cell receptor beta chain sequence along with its context. This CDR3 has 15 residues. Trimming removed 4 bases at V and 1 base at J, with 8 bases between. Looked up from germline, CDR1 is SEHNR and CDR2 is FQNEAQ (reference sequence). This sample was taken from a study of blood T cell repertoires in COVID-19. Study as a whole: The cDNA or gDNA used as material had been derived from T cells, B-cell-depleted T cells, or PBMCs.

As handled by the study authors: Nucleated cell number was recorded as an estimate derived from reference gene primer amplification. Sequencing used immunoSEQ multiplex PCR; TCRdb keeps in-frame clones, though not all of them. V and J calls and clone size come straight from that table; D and trimming were deduced from the DNA. Among about 80,000 clones listed, 60% to 80% were seen once. The rearrangement uses TRBV7-9 and TRBJ2-6; D is undetermined. The sample was peripheral blood. This TCR was recovered from a man between 65 and 85 years old with active or convalescent COVID-19. The CDR3 loop reads CASSSGSSGANVLTF. CDR3 nucleotides: TGTGCCAGCAGCTCAGGTTCATCTGGGGCCAACGTCCTGACTTTC.